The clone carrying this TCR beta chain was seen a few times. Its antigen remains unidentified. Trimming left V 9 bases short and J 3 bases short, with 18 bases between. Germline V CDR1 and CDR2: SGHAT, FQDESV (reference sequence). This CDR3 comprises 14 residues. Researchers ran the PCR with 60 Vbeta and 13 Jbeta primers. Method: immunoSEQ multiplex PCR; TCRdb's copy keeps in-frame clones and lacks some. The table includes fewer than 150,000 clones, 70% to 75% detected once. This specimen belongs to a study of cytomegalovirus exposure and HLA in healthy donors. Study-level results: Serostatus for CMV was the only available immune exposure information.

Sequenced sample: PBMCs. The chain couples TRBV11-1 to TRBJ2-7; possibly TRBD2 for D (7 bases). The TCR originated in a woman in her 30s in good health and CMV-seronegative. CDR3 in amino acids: CARGRGGRVYEQYV. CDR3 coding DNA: TGTGCCAGAGGGAGGGGGGGAAGGGTCTACGAGCAGTACGTC.